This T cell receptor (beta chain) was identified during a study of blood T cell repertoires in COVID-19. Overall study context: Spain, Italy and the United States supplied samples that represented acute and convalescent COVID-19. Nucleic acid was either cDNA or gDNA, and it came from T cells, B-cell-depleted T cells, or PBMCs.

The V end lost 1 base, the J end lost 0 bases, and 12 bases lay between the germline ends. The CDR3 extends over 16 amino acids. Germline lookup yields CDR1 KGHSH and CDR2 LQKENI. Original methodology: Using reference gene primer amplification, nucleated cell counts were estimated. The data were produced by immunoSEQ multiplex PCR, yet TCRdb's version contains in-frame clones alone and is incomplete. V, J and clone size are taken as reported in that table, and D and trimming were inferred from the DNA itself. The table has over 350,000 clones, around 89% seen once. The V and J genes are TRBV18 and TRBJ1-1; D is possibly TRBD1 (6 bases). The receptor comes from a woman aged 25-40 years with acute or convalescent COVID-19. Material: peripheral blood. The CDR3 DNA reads TGTGCCAGCTCACCACTACGGGGGGCCGTGAACACTGAAGCTTTCTTT. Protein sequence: CASSPLRGAVNTEAFF.